This TCR beta chain originates from a study of identifying expanded T cells in peripheral blood. Study-level points and caveats: About 1.2 clones differed between technical replicates, versus around 16 and 19 over time. Across healthy donors, higher total template counts meant significantly greater approximately 2-week count variance.

This clone has just a few counts. No antigen is known for it. Profiled with immunoSEQ multiplex PCR; TCRdb holds only in-frame clones, not every one. Here the sample spans about 82,000 clones, around 90% being singletons. V shed 8 bases and J 2 bases; nucleotides not matched to a gene: 6. Looked up from germline, CDR1 is MNHEY and CDR2 is SMNVEV (reference sequence). This CDR3 region has 15 residues. The chain has TRBV27 and TRBJ1-6; 7 bases map to TRBD1. Sequencing was performed on blood. The TCR originated in a person aged 18 to 70 in good health. In nucleotides, the CDR3 is TGTGCCAGCGGTACAGGGGTGGCCTATAATTCACCCCTCCACTTT. This translates into CASGTGVAYNSPLHF.